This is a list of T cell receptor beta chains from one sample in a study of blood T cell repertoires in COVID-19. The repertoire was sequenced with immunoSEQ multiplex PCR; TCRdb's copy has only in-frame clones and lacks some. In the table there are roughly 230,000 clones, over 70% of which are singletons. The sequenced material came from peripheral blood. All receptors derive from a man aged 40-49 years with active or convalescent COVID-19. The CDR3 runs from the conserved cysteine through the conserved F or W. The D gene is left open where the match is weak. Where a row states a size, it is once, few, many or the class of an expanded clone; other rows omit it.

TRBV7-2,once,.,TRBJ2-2,TGTGCCAGCAGCTTTTCCCCGGACACCGGGGAGCTGTTTTTT,CASSFSPDTGELFF
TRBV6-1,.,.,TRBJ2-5,TGTGCCAGCAGTGAAGGCGGCAATGTGGAGACCCAGTACTTC,CASSEGGNVETQYF
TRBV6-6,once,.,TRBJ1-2,TGTGCCAGCAGCGGACCGGGACACCAGGGGGGCTACACCTTC,CASSGPGHQGGYTF
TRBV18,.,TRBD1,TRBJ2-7,TGTGCCAGCTCAGCCTCCACAGGGGACGAGCAGTACTTC,CASSASTGDEQYF
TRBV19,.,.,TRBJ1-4,TGTGCCAGTAGTGTAGTCGCAACTAATGAAAAACTGTTTTTT,CASSVVATNEKLFF
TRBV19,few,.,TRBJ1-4,TGTGCCAGTAGTTCACCGGGACAATCTTATGAAAAACTGTTTTTT,CASSSPGQSYEKLFF
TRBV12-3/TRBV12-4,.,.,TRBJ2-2,TGTGCCAGCAGGCGTACCGGGGAGCTGTTTTTT,CASRRTGELFF
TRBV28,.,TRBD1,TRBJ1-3,TGTGCCAGCAGTCCGATCCAGGGACAGGGGACTGGAAACACCATATATTTT,CASSPIQGQGTGNTIYF
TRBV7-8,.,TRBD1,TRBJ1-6,TGTGCCAGCAGCTTAAATCTTAGGACAGGGGGCTATAATTCACCCCTCCACTTT,CASSLNLRTGGYNSPLHF
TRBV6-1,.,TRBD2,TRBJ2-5,TGTGCCAGCAGTGATCTAGCGGGGGGCCAAGAGACCCAGTACTTC,CASSDLAGGQETQYF
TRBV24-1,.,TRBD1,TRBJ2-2,TGTGCCACAAAAGGACAGGGAGAAAACACCGGGGAGCTGTTTTTT,CATKGQGENTGELFF
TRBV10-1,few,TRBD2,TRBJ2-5,TGCGCCAGCAGTGAGAGTACTAGCGCGGCCCAGTACTTC,CASSESTSAAQYF
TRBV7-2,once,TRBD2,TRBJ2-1,TGTGCCAGCAGCTTTGCTAGCGGGGGGCCGTTTGAGCAGTTCTTC,CASSFASGGPFEQFF
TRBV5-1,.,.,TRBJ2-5,TGCGCCAGCAGCCCTTGGGGACGTTTTGGACAGGACGGGGGAGAGACCCAGTACTTC,CASSPWGRFGQDGGETQYF
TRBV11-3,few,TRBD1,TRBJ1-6,TGTGCCAGCAGCTTATCGGGACAGTTAAATTCACCCCTCCACTTT,CASSLSGQLNSPLHF
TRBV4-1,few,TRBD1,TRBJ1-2,TGCGCCAGCAGCCGGTGGACAGGGGTGGGCTACACCTTC,CASSRWTGVGYTF
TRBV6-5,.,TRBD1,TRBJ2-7,TGTGCCAGCAGCGTCCGGGACAGGGGGTTTTTTTTC,CASSVRDRGFFF
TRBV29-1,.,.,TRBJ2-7,TGCAGCGTTGAAGAGCTTAGCTCCTACGAGCAGTACTTC,CSVEELSSYEQYF
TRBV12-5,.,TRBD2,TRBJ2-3,TGTGCTAGTGGGGGAATAGCGGGGCTGCAGACAGATACGCAGTATTTT,CASGGIAGLQTDTQYF
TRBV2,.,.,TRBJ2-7,TGTGCCAGCAGTGATAGCTACGAGCAGTACTTC,CASSDSYEQYF
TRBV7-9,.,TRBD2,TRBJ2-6,TGTGCCAGCAGCCCCTTTTGGACTAGCGCCTCTGGGGCCAACGTCCTGACTTTC,CASSPFWTSASGANVLTF
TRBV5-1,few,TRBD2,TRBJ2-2,TGCGCCAGCAGTTTCGGGACTAGCGGGGGGCCGAACACCGGGGAGCTGTTTTTT,CASSFGTSGGPNTGELFF
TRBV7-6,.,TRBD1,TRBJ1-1,TGTGCCAGCAGCTTCACGGGACAGGGGACCACTGAAGCTTTCTTT,CASSFTGQGTTEAFF
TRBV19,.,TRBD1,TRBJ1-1,TGTGCCAGTAAGAACCGCGCACACCGACAGGGGGAAAAGGAGGATTTCTTT,CASKNRAHRQGEKEDFF
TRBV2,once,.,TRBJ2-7,TGTGCCAGCAAGATGGGGGGGCCCTCCCGCGAGCAGTACTTC,CASKMGGPSREQYF
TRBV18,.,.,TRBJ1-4,TGTGCCAGCTCACCCCAGGAGGGGTCTCATGAAAAACTGTTTTTT,CASSPQEGSHEKLFF
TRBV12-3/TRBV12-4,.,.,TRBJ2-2,TGTGCCAGCAGCAGACTAGAGGCCGGGGAGCTGTTTTTT,CASSRLEAGELFF
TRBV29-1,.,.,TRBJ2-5,TGCAGCGTTGCCGAGCTAGCGAAAGGAGCAGGGTACTTC,CSVAELAKGAGYF
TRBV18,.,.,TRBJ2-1,TGTGCCGGTGAAGACGGGAATGACAATGAGCAGTTCTTC,CAGEDGNDNEQFF
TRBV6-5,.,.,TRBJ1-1,TGTGCCAGCAGTTTGTGGACTGGGAACACTGAAGCTTTCTTT,CASSLWTGNTEAFF
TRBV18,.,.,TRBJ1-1,TGTGCCAGCTCACCGATCGACAGTATGAATCGGTGGGCTTTCTTT,CASSPIDSMNRWAFF
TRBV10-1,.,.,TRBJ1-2,TGCGCCACCGCAGCCCGACAGCAGGACTATGGCTACACCTTC,CATAARQQDYGYTF
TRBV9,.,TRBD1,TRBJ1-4,TGTGCCAGCTCTACGGGGACAGGGGGTGAAAAACTGTTTTTT,CASSTGTGGEKLFF
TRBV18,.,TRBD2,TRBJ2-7,TGTGCCAGCTCACCACCTAGCGGGGGCGCCCCATACGAGCAGTACTTC,CASSPPSGGAPYEQYF
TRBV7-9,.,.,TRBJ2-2,TGTGCCAGCAGCACCGACAGGAGAACCGGGGAGCTGTTTTTT,CASSTDRRTGELFF
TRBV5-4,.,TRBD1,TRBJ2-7,TGTGCCAGCAGCGTCGGGGGACAGGGTGGGGACGAGCAGTACTTC,CASSVGGQGGDEQYF
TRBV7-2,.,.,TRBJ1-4,TGTGCCAGCAGCCCAAACTTTGGCAGGGAAAAACTGTTTTTT,CASSPNFGREKLFF
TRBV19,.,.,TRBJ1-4,TGTGCCAGTAGTCATAACATCGGGGGGTTACGGGAAAAACTGTTTTTT,CASSHNIGGLREKLFF
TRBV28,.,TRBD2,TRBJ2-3,TGTGCCAGCAGTTTGATTGGGGAGGGAGATACGCAGTATTTT,CASSLIGEGDTQYF
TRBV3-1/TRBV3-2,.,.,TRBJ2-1,TGTGCCAGCAGCCAAGCAATTCCCAATGAGCAGTTCTTC,CASSQAIPNEQFF
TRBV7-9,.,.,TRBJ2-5,TGTGCCAGCACCCCAGGGGAGGAGACCCAGTACTTC,CASTPGEETQYF
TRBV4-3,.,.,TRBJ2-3,TGCGCCAGCAGCCAAGTTGGTCAGGGCACAGATACGCAGTATTTT,CASSQVGQGTDTQYF
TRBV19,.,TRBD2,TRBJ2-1,TGTGCCAGTAGTGCCCCGGGACTAGCGGTCTGGGATGAGCAGTTCTTC,CASSAPGLAVWDEQFF
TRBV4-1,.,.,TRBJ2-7,TGCGCCAGCAGCCAAGATAAACCATGGGGGGGCTACGATACTATACCCTACGAGCAGTACTTC,CASSQDKPWGGYDTIPYEQYF
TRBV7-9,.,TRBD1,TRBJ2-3,TGTGCCAGCAGCCCACCAGATGGGGACAGTGTCGATACGCAGTATTTT,CASSPPDGDSVDTQYF
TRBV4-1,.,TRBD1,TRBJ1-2,TGCGCCAGCAGCCAAGATCTCCCCCTTAACAGGGGCTATGGCTACACCTTC,CASSQDLPLNRGYGYTF
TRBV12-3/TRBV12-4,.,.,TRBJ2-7,TGTGCCAGCAGTTTAATCACCGGCGAGCAGTACTTC,CASSLITGEQYF
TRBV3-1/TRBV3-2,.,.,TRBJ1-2,TGTGCCAGCAGCCAAGATCGAACACCCGTACGCTATGGCTACACCTTC,CASSQDRTPVRYGYTF
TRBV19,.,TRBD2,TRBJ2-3,TGTGCCAGTAGTATTTTTAGCGGGAGAGATACGCAGTATTTT,CASSIFSGRDTQYF
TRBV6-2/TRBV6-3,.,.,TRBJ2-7,TGTGCCAGTAGTCCGCGGAGGGGATCCTACGAGCAGTACTTC,CASSPRRGSYEQYF
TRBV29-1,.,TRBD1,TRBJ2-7,TGCAGCGTTGGGACCGGGACAGGGTCCGGCGAGCAGTACTTC,CSVGTGTGSGEQYF